The rows below give T cell receptor beta chains drawn from one sample of a study of T-cell reconstitution after alpha-beta-depleted transplantation in children. MiXCR, run by TCRdb on the PCR reads, gives a single entry per CDR3 protein. The table includes approximately 510,000 distinct CDR3 sequences, around 19% detected once. Sample: PBMCs from the stem cell graft donor, taken from the stem cell graft. Source of these receptors: a human donor who donated a stem cell graft to a child with acute lymphoblastic leukemia. CDR3s leave out the opening cysteine and the closing phenylalanine or tryptophan. D genes are given only for firm matches.

length	V	D	J	CDR3
11	TRBV15	NA	TRBJ1-6	ATSRDGDSPLH
12	TRBV28	TRBD1	TRBJ1-1	ASIRQGGNTEAF
12	TRBV11-2	NA	TRBJ2-7	ASAGALSSYEQY
12	TRBV4-1	NA	TRBJ2-2	ASSQAGYTGELF
17	TRBV5-1	NA	TRBJ2-2	ASSAGTSPKTLKGGELF
11	TRBV4-2	NA	TRBJ2-5	ASSPLGRETQY
12	TRBV21-1	NA	TRBJ1-2	ASSKRARVGGYT
12	TRBV5-1	NA	TRBJ2-7	ASSLAQGFDEQY
14	TRBV5-1	TRBD2	TRBJ2-2	ASSPRGGPVGGELF
11	TRBV24-1	NA	TRBJ2-3	ATSDLRTDTQY
12	TRBV10-2	NA	TRBJ2-3	ASNPGFYTDTQY
11	TRBV27	NA	TRBJ2-7	ASSFGVLYEQY
17	TRBV3-1	TRBD2	TRBJ2-1	TSSLDKGLAGPSYNEQF
12	TRBV20-1	NA	TRBJ1-2	SARLTQVGYGYT
15	TRBV7-8	TRBD1	TRBJ2-3	ASSLGHWTGNPDTQY
15	TRBV7-2	TRBD2	TRBJ2-1	ASSSWTSGGPDNEQF
13	TRBV5-1	NA	TRBJ1-3	ASSLDGSSGNTIY
11	TRBV9	TRBD1	TRBJ2-7	ASSEGQGHEQY
14	TRBV29-1	TRBD2	TRBJ2-1	SVAPLLAGGRNEQF
14	TRBV20-1	TRBD2	TRBJ2-7	SASPRSGSGSYEQY
9	TRBV12-3/TRBV12-4	NA	TRBJ1-1	ASSLSRRAF
13	TRBV20-1	TRBD2	TRBJ2-3	SARDFREGTDTQY
9	TRBV20-1	NA	TRBJ2-7	SATGTYEQY
13	TRBV7-9	NA	TRBJ2-1	ASSLAGGVGNEQF
13	TRBV4-1	NA	TRBJ2-7	ASSQSQGSGSEQY
11	TRBV5-1	TRBD1	TRBJ1-2	ASSPGQGFGYT
14	TRBV7-9	NA	TRBJ2-5	ASSFFLHGPRETQY
15	TRBV5-1	NA	TRBJ2-4	ASSTSGLDRAKNIQY
9	TRBV2	NA	TRBJ1-1	ARGSNLEAF
13	TRBV6-4	TRBD1	TRBJ2-3	ASSAGTGGTDTQY
13	TRBV20-1	NA	TRBJ1-5	SARDTRHSNQPQH
12	TRBV11-2	NA	TRBJ2-7	ASSPTSWTYEQY
12	TRBV6-1	TRBD2	TRBJ2-7	ASSSGTTTYEQY
12	TRBV9	NA	TRBJ2-1	ASSDEGAYNEQF
14	TRBV20-1	NA	TRBJ1-1	SARDFARGANTEAF
11	TRBV7-3	NA	TRBJ2-7	ASSRDGGGEQY
16	TRBV11-2	TRBD2	TRBJ2-2	ASSLKSPAGMNTGELF
11	TRBV20-1	NA	TRBJ1-1	SARVVGNTEAF
11	TRBV5-1	NA	TRBJ2-7	ASSPGPYYEQY
10	TRBV28	NA	TRBJ2-1	ASTFGGYEQF
13	TRBV5-8	TRBD1	TRBJ2-2	ASSKGQRLTGELF
9	TRBV20-1	TRBD1	TRBJ1-2	SAPTGYGYT
16	TRBV20-1	NA	TRBJ2-5	STPGQRIGGLVEETQY
12	TRBV6-2/TRBV6-3	TRBD1	TRBJ2-7	ASSYETGIYEQY
13	TRBV6-2/TRBV6-3	NA	TRBJ1-2	ASSPPGAEDYGYT
13	TRBV7-8	NA	TRBJ2-7	ASSAGLGTSYEQY
13	TRBV13	NA	TRBJ2-7	ASSLVGLADYEQY
8	TRBV30	NA	TRBJ2-1	AWYRGEQF
13	TRBV20-1	TRBD2	TRBJ2-1	SATSALAGGNEQF
12	TRBV3-1	NA	TRBJ2-1	ASSQGRLVNEQF